This TCR beta chain is drawn from a study of PD-L1 blockade in urothelial cancer (dated 2017 in TCRdb). Regarding the complete study: Therapy was started in the mid-2010s for all patients, and atezolizumab 1,200 mg was administered intravenously every 3 weeks. About 85% of the roughly 29 patients were males with bladder-origin urothelial cancer, and about 60% of the roughly 30 reported a prior smoking history. An ECOG performance status of 0 or 1 was recorded for the patients, and 0 to 3 prior chemotherapy regimens had been received by the patients. Blood samples were analyzed at 3 weeks after treatment start (second dose) and at 6 weeks after treatment start. Blood samples yielded a median of roughly 140,000 T cells and roughly 83,000 unique TCRs, with median clonality 0.080. The study was an exploratory multi-omic analysis of somatic, immune and clinical correlates of response to PD-L1 blockade with atezolizumab in urothelial cancer. Pretreatment tumor samples, along with matched peripheral blood serially collected before and after atezolizumab treatment, were subjected to TCR sequencing. Durable clinical benefit meant progression-free survival longer than 6 months, and TCR features were also tested against progression-free and overall survival. In the same patients, pretreatment tumors underwent whole exome sequencing and RNA sequencing in addition to TCR sequencing. Fewer than ten patients achieved durable clinical benefit and 15 to 20 did not. Pretreatment blood TCR-seq was available for fewer than 30 patients, at least one posttreatment blood collection was obtained for 25 or so patients, and tumor TCR-seq was available for 25 or so patients.

The time point label on this specimen signifies: peripheral blood 6 weeks after treatment start. A cohort of about 31 patients with locally advanced or metastatic urothelial carcinoma, treated at Memorial Sloan Kettering on a trial protocol, was included. Peripheral blood mononuclear cells were collected pretreatment and during treatment, with between 1 and 8 total time points per patient. The Qiagen DNeasy Blood extraction kit was used to purify genomic DNA from total PBMCs and tumor samples. PBMCs were collected pretreatment and during treatment, and were isolated and stored as previously described. Taken from the germline V gene, the CDR1 and CDR2 loops are MNHEY and SVGAGI. V has 0 bases trimmed and J has 6 bases trimmed; junction bases matching no gene number 10. Inclusive of the bounding cysteine and phenylalanine, the CDR3 is 16 residues long. Only the CDR3 part of the read is kept: 48 bases, read in frame from the first base.

What the study reported, not specific to this receptor: Because the sample size was small (n ≈ 30) and many exploratory analyses were performed, the results are intended to be hypothesis-generating. Among patients with durable benefit, tumor-associated TCR clones showed greater expansion in peripheral blood 3 weeks after treatment started (n ≈ 20, p = 0.022). A pretreatment peripheral blood TCR clonality below the median was linked to improved progression-free and overall survival.

Each PCR received spiked-in synthetic TCR analog templates so that absolute template abundance could be estimated from read counts. TCRbeta CDR3 regions were amplified from genomic DNA with bias-controlled V and J gene primers using the immunoSEQ assay. Sequencing of rearranged TCRbeta segments was performed at approximately 20X coverage. As for the authors' bioinformatics: Sequencing errors were corrected by clustering, and CDR3s were annotated against IMGT so that V, D and J genes could be assigned. Out-of-frame and stop-codon sequences were excluded, and only productive TCRbeta rearrangements were used in downstream analyses. To compute clonality, Shannon entropy was normalized by the log of the number of unique productive sequences and then subtracted from one. Clones differing between time points or between blood and tumor were identified by Fisher's exact test with Benjamini-Hochberg correction at adjusted p below 0.01. TCRdb holds this immuneACCESS table with in-frame rearrangements only. Some clones are missing; in checked studies, unresolved V genes explain under half, and the rest has no known cause. V, J and clone size derive from that table, while D and trimming were established from the DNA sequence. This sample has under 70,000 clones in its table, and about 88% of those were observed once. The top ten hold over 9% of the sample.

Comments on this clone: Its antigen remains undetermined. Base qualities are missing; no much larger clone stands one base away.

Recombination connected TRBV6-5 to TRBJ2-7; 8 bases in the junction line up with TRBD2. This TCR came from a man between 60 and 70 years old with urothelial cancer. Material: PBMCs, obtained around atezolizumab (anti-PD-L1) treatment. The CDR3 corresponds to CASSYSSGAGASEQYF. The DNA reads as follows: TGTGCCAGCAGTTACTCGTCAGGAGCGGGAGCGAGCGAGCAGTACTTC.